What follows is one TCR beta chain and its context. Antigen specificity is unknown. CDR1 is MNHEY, CDR2 SMNVEV, per germline (reference sequence). V was pared by 8 bases and J by 4 bases, with 14 bases of the junction left unmatched. The CDR3 covers 17 residues. The PCR contained 60 Vbeta and 13 Jbeta primers. Sequenced by immunoSEQ multiplex PCR; TCRdb stores in-frame clones only, minus some. The table has a few hundred thousand clones, 84% seen once. The sample comes from a study of cytomegalovirus exposure and HLA in healthy donors. Study-wide points: Accurate HLA-A and HLA-B prediction from TCR beta sequences was reported for most subjects. As a later analysis revealed, the rate of TCR association differed by HLA locus, with DRB1 most and HLA-C fewest. Presence/absence analysis assumed near-uniform sequencing depth across donors.

The TCR comes from a middle-aged woman in good health and CMV-seropositive. This chain uses TRBV27 with TRBJ2-1; TRBD2 matches at 10 bases. The specimen sequenced was PBMCs. The CDR3 region is CASSSTSGALGYNEQFF. The CDR3 DNA follows: TGTGCCAGCTCGTCTACTAGCGGGGCCCTGGGGTACAATGAGCAGTTCTTC.